The 14 T cell receptor beta chains reported below all come from one sample, sequenced in a study of sequential checkpoint blockade in melanoma. Regarding treatment: randomized to nivolumab then ipilimumab (arm A) or the reverse (arm B). The data were produced by immunoSEQ multiplex PCR, yet TCRdb's version contains in-frame clones alone and is incomplete. Of roughly 17,000 clones in the sample, around two thirds were seen once. This sample comprised CD8+ T cells sorted from blood (inferred from file names), obtained from a patient given nivolumab and ipilimumab in sequence. Source of these receptors: a human donor with melanoma.

The chain combines TRBV5-1 with TRBJ2-1; 9 bases are a match to TRBD1. Germline V gives CDR1 SGHRS, CDR2 YFSETQ. V was clipped by 7 bases and J by 6 bases; unmatched bases: 11. The CDR3 spans 15 residues. Here the CDR3 DNA reads TGCGCCAGCGTCCCCACCGAGACAGGGGGCAATGAGCAGTTCTTC. Protein sequence: CASVPTETGGNEQFF.

The V gene is TRBV7-9, the J gene TRBJ2-5; D is unresolved. The V end lost 8 bases, the J end lost 1 base, and 14 bases lay between the germline ends. Looked up from germline, CDR1 is SEHNR and CDR2 is FQNEAQ (reference sequence). The CDR3 is 14 residues long. CDR3 loop: CASAHDIIQETQYF. The CDR3 nucleotides read TGTGCCAGCGCCCATGACATCATCCAAGAGACCCAGTACTTC.

V is TRBV4-1 and J is TRBJ1-1, with 7 bases matching TRBD1. The CDR3 is 18 residues long. Per the germline V gene, CDR1 is MGHRA and CDR2 is YSYEKL. The ends lost 5 bases at V and 3 bases at J; junction bases unmatched: 18. For the CDR3, the DNA is TGCGCCAGCAGCGCCACCGGGACAGTTATAGTTCGGGACACTGAAGCTTTCTTT. Its translation is CASSATGTVIVRDTEAFF.

The gene calls are TRBV14 and TRBJ2-7; 8 nucleotides align to TRBD1. Per germline, CDR1 SGHDN and CDR2 FVKESK. J lost 0 bases, V lost 5 bases, and 9 bases had no gene match. CDR3 length: 16 amino acids. The CDR3 protein is CASSNSDRGPSYEQYF. CDR3 DNA sequence: TGTGCCAGCAGCAACTCCGACAGGGGTCCCTCCTACGAGCAGTACTTC.

The chain has TRBV4-1 and TRBJ2-7, with 9 bases matching TRBD1. CDR1 is MGHRA, CDR2 YSYEKL, per germline. The trim removed 4 bases at V and 5 bases at J, leaving 9 bases unmatched. This CDR3 region has 15 residues. The CDR3 DNA reads as TGCGCCAGCAGCCCGGGGACAGGGATAATTAACGAGCAGTACTTC. Translated: CASSPGTGIINEQYF.

The V gene is TRBV5-6, the J gene TRBJ2-3, with 7 positions matching TRBD2. This CDR3 comprises 17 residues. Per germline, CDR1 SGHDT and CDR2 YYEEEE. J gave up 6 bases and V 0 bases, and 13 bases lay outside the gene matches. Written as DNA, the CDR3 is TGTGCCAGCAGCTTGGCCTCGGCTAGCGGAGCGAGGGATACGCAGTATTTT. This codes for CASSLASASGARDTQYF.

This chain connects TRBV27 to TRBJ1-1; a possible D gene is TRBD1 (6 bases). CDR1 is MNHEY, CDR2 SMNVEV, per germline (reference sequence). This CDR3 region has 16 residues. V was shortened by 1 base and J by 1 base, with 13 bases between the two germline ends. CDR3 sequence (DNA): TGTGCCAGCAGTTTATACTACGGGACACCGAACACTGAAGCTTTCTTT. It encodes CASSLYYGTPNTEAFF.

The rearrangement uses TRBV27 and TRBJ2-3; 11 nucleotides line up with TRBD2. The length of the CDR3 is 15 residues. J was trimmed by 10 bases and V by 5 bases; bases with no gene match: 11. The germline V gene encodes CDR1 MNHEY and CDR2 SMNVEV (reference sequence). The CDR3 spells CASSPLAGGLIAQYF. The CDR3 nucleotides are TGTGCCAGCAGTCCCCTAGCGGGGGGACTTATCGCGCAGTATTTT.

The chain is built from TRBV30 and TRBJ2-1; unclear D gene. The V gene's germline CDR1 is GTSNPN and CDR2 SVGIG (reference sequence). V was cut by 5 bases and J by 7 bases, with 9 bases left in between. There are 11 residues in the CDR3. For the CDR3, the DNA is TGTGCCTGGTACGCCGGGAATGAGCAGTTCTTC. As protein: CAWYAGNEQFF.

This chain joins TRBV7-9 and TRBJ1-2, with D possibly being TRBD1 (5 bases). Germline V gives CDR1 SEHNR, CDR2 FQNEAQ (reference sequence). Trimming removed 0 bases from V and 4 bases from J, with 15 bases in between. The CDR3 consists of 16 residues. CDR3 loop: CASSLASGVAVYGYTF. For the CDR3, the DNA is TGTGCCAGCAGCTTAGCGTCGGGGGTTGCAGTCTATGGCTACACCTTC.

The CDR3 loop is CASSYGQGNEKLFF. The CDR3 DNA sequence: TGTGCCAGCAGTTACGGGCAGGGTAATGAAAAACTGTTTTTT. The chain couples TRBV6-5 to TRBJ1-4; possibly TRBD1 for D (5 bases). Germline V gives CDR1 MNHEY, CDR2 SVGAGI. This CDR3 comprises 14 residues. The V and J ends lost 2 bases and 4 bases respectively, with 8 bases between them.

CDR3 sequence reads: CASSRVWGLDNTGELFF. The CDR3 bases are TGTGCCAGCAGTAGGGTTTGGGGACTCGATAACACCGGGGAGCTGTTTTTT. The chain joins TRBV28 to TRBJ2-2; possibly TRBD2 for D (6 bases). Trimming pared 5 bases from V and 2 bases from J, leaving 18 bases between. Germline CDR1 MDHEN, CDR2 SYDVKM. The CDR3 sequence is 17 residues long.

The chain is built from TRBV7-9 and TRBJ2-7; D ambiguous. Germline loops: CDR1 SEHNR, CDR2 FQNEAQ (reference sequence). CDR3 size: 14 residues. V shed 8 bases and J shed 2 bases, with 16 bases lying between them. For the CDR3, the DNA is TGTGCCAGCGGGCCCACCGGCTACACCTACGAGCAGTACTTC. The encoded protein is CASGPTGYTYEQYF. Based on the CDR3 plus reference TRBV7-9 and TRBJ2-7, the full variable domain is DTGVSQNPRHKITKRGQNVTFRCDPISEHNRLYWYRQTLGQGPEFLTYFQNEAQLEKSRLLSDRFSAERPKGSFSTLEIQRTEQGDSAMYLCASGPTGYTYEQYFGPGTRLTVT.

The gene calls are TRBV5-1 and TRBJ2-7; 9 bases match TRBD1. J was trimmed by 5 bases and V by 3 bases; bases with no gene match: 9. Germline V gives CDR1 SGHRS, CDR2 YFSETQ. The CDR3 length is 15 residues. The CDR3 protein is CASSSTGQGIDEQYF. The CDR3 coding sequence is TGCGCCAGCAGCTCCACGGGACAGGGTATCGACGAGCAGTACTTC.